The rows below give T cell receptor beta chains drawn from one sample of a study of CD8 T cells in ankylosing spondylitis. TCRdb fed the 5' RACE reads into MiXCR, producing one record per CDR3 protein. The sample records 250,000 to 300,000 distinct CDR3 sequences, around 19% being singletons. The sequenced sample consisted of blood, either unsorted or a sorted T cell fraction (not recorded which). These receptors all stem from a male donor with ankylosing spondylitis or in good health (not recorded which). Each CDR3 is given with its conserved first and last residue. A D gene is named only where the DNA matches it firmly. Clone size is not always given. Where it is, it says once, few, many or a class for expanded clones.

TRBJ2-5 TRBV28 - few CASKEGAGWQETQYF TGTGCCAGCAAGGAAGGGGCGGGGTGGCAAGAGACCCAGTACTTC
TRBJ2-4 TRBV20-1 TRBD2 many CSAIAGVNIQYF TGCAGTGCTATAGCGGGAGTAAACATTCAGTACTTC
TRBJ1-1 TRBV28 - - CASGENTEAFF TGTGCCAGCGGAGAGAACACTGAAGCTTTCTTT
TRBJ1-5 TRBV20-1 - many CSARVNSDQPQHF TGCAGTGCTAGAGTAAACAGCGATCAGCCCCAGCATTTT
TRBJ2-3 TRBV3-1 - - CASSQEPTDTQYF TGTGCCAGCAGCCAAGAACCCACAGATACGCAGTATTTT
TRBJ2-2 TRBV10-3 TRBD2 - CAIEGTSRTGELFF TGTGCCATCGAGGGGACTAGTCGCACCGGGGAGCTGTTTTTT
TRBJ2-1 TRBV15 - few CATSHAARTEKNEQFF TGTGCCACCAGCCACGCCGCTCGGACAGAAAAAAATGAGCAGTTCTTC
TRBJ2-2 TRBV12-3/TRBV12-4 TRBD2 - CASSDALGGSGELFF TGTGCCAGCAGCGATGCTCTCGGGGGGTCCGGGGAGCTGTTTTTT
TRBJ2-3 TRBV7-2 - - CASSPRYGEVEDTQYF TGTGCCAGCAGCCCCCGCTATGGGGAGGTGGAGGATACGCAGTATTTT
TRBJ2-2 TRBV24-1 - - CAAKGANTGELFF TGTGCCGCCAAGGGGGCGAACACCGGGGAGCTGTTTTTT
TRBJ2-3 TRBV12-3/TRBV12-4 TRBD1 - CASSRDRVRDTQYF TGTGCCAGCAGCCGGGACAGGGTAAGGGATACGCAGTATTTT
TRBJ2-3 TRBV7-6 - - CASSLVAWTDTQYF TGTGCCAGCAGCTTAGTGGCGTGGACAGATACGCAGTATTTT
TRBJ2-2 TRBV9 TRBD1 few CASSPTGVITGELFF TGTGCCAGCAGCCCTACAGGGGTGATCACCGGGGAGCTGTTTTTT
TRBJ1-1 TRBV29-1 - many CSVDKGSTEAFF TGCAGCGTTGACAAGGGTAGCACTGAAGCTTTCTTT
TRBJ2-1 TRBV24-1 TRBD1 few CATSDQQGADNEQFF TGTGCCACCAGTGATCAACAGGGGGCCGACAATGAGCAGTTCTTC
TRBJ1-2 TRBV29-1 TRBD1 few CSIKQGARFGGYTF TGCAGCATAAAACAGGGGGCAAGGTTCGGTGGCTACACCTTC
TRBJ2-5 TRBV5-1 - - CASSRADSSETQYF TGCGCCAGCAGCCGGGCGGACAGCTCAGAGACCCAGTACTTC
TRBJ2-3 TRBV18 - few CASSPPHTDTQYF TGTGCCAGCAGTCCGCCGCATACAGATACGCAGTATTTT
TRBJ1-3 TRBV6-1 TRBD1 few CACGTGAPTISGNTIYF TGTGCCTGCGGGACAGGGGCCCCGACGATCTCTGGAAACACCATATATTTT
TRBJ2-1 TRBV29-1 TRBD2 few CSVEGTSSRLKIYNEQFF TGCAGCGTTGAAGGGACTAGCAGCCGGCTTAAAATTTACAATGAGCAGTTCTTC
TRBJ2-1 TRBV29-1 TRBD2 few CSGVASGARGSINEQFF TGCAGCGGGGTGGCTAGCGGGGCCCGGGGGAGTATAAATGAGCAGTTCTTC
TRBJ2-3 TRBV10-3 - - CAIRSEGDPTDTQYF TGTGCCATCAGGTCCGAGGGGGACCCGACAGATACGCAGTATTTT
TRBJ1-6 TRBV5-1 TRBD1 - CASSPNRGANSPLHF TGCGCCAGCAGCCCGAACAGGGGAGCTAATTCACCCCTCCACTTT
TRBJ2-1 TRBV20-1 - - CSAERATEQFF TGCAGTGCCGAGCGGGCGACTGAGCAGTTCTTC
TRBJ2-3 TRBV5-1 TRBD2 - CASSQLAGSKDTQYF TGCGCCAGCAGCCAGCTAGCGGGATCCAAAGATACGCAGTATTTT
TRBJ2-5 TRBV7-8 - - CASSSTAETQYF TGTGCCAGCAGCTCGACAGCAGAGACCCAGTACTTC
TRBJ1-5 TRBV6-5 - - CASSTGLAYQPQHF TGTGCCAGCAGTACTGGCTTGGCGTATCAGCCCCAGCATTTT
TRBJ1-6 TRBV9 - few CASSVATLVGSPLHF TGTGCCAGCAGCGTAGCCACCTTGGTGGGTTCACCCCTCCACTTT
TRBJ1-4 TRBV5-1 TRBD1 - CASRLEDRVAEKLFF TGCGCCAGCAGGCTTGAGGACAGGGTGGCTGAAAAACTGTTTTTT
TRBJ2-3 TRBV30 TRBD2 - CAWRSTSGGPDTQYF TGTGCCTGGCGTTCGACTAGCGGGGGGCCAGATACGCAGTATTTT
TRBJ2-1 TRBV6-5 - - CASSYGASLTEQFF TGTGCCAGCAGTTACGGGGCTAGCCTCACTGAGCAGTTCTTC
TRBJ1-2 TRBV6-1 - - CASRGPGLGRGNYGYTF TGTGCCAGCAGGGGACCGGGCCTCGGGAGGGGCAACTATGGCTACACCTTC
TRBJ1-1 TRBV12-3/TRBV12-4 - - CASSLGGSTEAFF TGTGCCAGCAGTTTAGGGGGTTCCACTGAAGCTTTCTTT
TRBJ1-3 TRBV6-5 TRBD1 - CASSYRGPGNTIYF TGTGCCAGCAGCTACAGGGGGCCGGGAAACACCATATATTTT
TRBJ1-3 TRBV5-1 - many CASSLGTSGNTIYF TGCGCCAGCAGCTTGGGAACCTCTGGAAACACCATATATTTT
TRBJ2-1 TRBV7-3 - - CASSGGGYNEQFF TGTGCCAGCAGCGGAGGGGGTTACAATGAGCAGTTCTTC
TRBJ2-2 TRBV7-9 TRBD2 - CASSALADNTGELFF TGTGCCAGCAGCGCCCTAGCGGATAACACCGGGGAGCTGTTTTTT
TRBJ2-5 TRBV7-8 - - CASSLGPLDVETQYF TGTGCCAGCAGCTTAGGCCCCCTAGACGTTGAGACCCAGTACTTC
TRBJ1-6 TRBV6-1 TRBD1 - CASSDLDRGYSPLHF TGTGCCAGCAGTGACTTGGACAGGGGTTATTCACCCCTCCACTTT
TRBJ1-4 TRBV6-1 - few CASSGTTGSNEKLFF TGTGCCAGCAGTGGGACCACAGGGTCTAATGAAAAACTGTTTTTT
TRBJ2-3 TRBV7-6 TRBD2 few CASSLSGVSTDTQYF TGTGCCAGCAGCTTAAGCGGGGTTAGCACAGATACGCAGTATTTT
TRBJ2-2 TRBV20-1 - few CSASPVLHTGELFF TGCAGTGCTAGCCCCGTCCTACACACCGGGGAGCTGTTTTTT
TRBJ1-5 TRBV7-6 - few CASSSSFDQPQHF TGTGCCAGCAGCTCCTCCTTCGATCAGCCCCAGCATTTT
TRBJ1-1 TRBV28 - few CASSFPRGGVVTEAFF TGTGCCAGCAGTTTCCCCCGCGGGGGAGTGGTCACTGAAGCTTTCTTT
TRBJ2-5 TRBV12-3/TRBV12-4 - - CASSRGGQGEFETQYF TGTGCCAGCAGTAGGGGGGGGCAGGGGGAGTTTGAGACCCAGTACTTC
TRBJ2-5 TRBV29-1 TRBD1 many CSGGDRKETQYF TGCAGCGGAGGGGACAGGAAAGAGACCCAGTACTTC
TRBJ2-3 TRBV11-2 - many CASSRRVQDTQYF TGTGCCAGCAGCCGAAGGGTCCAAGATACGCAGTATTTT
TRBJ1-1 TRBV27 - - CASSLSPIIQGPEAFF TGTGCCAGCAGTTTATCGCCTATAATACAGGGCCCTGAAGCTTTCTTT
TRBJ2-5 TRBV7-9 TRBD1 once CASTQGQGNQETQYF TGTGCCAGCACCCAAGGACAGGGCAACCAAGAGACCCAGTACTTC